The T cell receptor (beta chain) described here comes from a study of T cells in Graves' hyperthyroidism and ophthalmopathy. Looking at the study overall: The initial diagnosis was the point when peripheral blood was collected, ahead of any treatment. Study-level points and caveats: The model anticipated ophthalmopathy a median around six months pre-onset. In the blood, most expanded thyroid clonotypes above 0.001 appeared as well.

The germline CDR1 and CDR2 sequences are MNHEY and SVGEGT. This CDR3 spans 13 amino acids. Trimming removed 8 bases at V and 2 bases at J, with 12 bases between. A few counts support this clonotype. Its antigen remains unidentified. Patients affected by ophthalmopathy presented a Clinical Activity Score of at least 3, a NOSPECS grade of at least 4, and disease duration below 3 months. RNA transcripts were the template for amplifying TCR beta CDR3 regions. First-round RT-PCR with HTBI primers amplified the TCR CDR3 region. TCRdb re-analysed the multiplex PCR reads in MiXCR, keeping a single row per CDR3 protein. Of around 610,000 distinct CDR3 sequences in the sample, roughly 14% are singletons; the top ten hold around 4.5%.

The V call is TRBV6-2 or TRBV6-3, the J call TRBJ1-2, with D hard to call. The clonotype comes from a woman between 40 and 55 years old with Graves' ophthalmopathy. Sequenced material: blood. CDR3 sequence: CASSPDQNYGYTF. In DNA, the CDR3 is TGTGCCAGCTCACCAGACCAAAACTATGGCTACACCTTC.